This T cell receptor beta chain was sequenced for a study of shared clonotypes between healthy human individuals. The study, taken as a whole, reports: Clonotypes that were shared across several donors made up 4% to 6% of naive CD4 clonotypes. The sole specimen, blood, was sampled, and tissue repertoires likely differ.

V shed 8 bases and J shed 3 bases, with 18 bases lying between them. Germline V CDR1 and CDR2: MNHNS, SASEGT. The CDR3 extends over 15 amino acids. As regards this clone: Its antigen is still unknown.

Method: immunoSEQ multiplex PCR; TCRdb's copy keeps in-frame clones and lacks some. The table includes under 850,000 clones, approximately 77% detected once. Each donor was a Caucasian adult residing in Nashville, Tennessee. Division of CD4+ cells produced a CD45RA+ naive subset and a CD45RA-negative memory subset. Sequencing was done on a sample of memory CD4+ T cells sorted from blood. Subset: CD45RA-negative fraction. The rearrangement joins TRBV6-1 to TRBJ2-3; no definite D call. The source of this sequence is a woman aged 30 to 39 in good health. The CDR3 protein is CASSADRQRTDTQYF. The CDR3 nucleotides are TGTGCCAGCTCCGCGGACCGGCAAAGGACAGATACGCAGTATTTT.